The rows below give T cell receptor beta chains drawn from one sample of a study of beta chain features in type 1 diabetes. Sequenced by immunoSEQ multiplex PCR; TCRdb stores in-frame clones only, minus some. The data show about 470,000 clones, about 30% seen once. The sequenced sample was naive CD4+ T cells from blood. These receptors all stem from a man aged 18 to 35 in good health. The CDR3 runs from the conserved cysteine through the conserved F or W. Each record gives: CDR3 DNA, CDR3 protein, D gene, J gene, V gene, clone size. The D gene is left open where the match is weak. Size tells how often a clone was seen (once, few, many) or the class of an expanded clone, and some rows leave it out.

TGTGCCAGCAGTGCCTTAGGGACAGGGCGTACAGATACGCAGTATTTT	CASSALGTGRTDTQYF	TRBD1	TRBJ2-3	TRBV25-1	few
TGCAGCGTTGAACTTCGGGAGGCCTACAATGAGCAGTTCTTC	CSVELREAYNEQFF	TRBD2	TRBJ2-1	TRBV29-1	few
TGTGCCAGCAGTGACTCCGCGGACAGGGTTAATGAGCAGTTCTTC	CASSDSADRVNEQFF	TRBD1	TRBJ2-1	TRBV6-4	few
TGCGCCAGCAGCTTGGATCCGAGCTCCTACAATGAGCAGTTCTTC	CASSLDPSSYNEQFF	NA	TRBJ2-1	TRBV5-1	once
TGTGCCAGCAGCAGGGGGACAGGGGACCCCTACAATGAGCAGTTCTTC	CASSRGTGDPYNEQFF	TRBD1	TRBJ2-1	TRBV5-6	NA
TGCGCCAGCAGCCCGAGGACAGCAAACACCGGGGAGCTGTTTTTT	CASSPRTANTGELFF	NA	TRBJ2-2	TRBV5-1	NA
TGTGCCTGGAGAAGAAGCACAGGGGGGAACACTGAAGCTTTCTTT	CAWRRSTGGNTEAFF	TRBD1	TRBJ1-1	TRBV30	few
TGTGCCAGCAGCGTACAGAGCTCTGGAAACACCATATATTTT	CASSVQSSGNTIYF	NA	TRBJ1-3	TRBV9	NA
TGTGCCAGCAGTCATGACGGACAAAACATTCAGTACTTC	CASSHDGQNIQYF	NA	TRBJ2-4	TRBV2	few
TGTGCCAGCAGGGTAACTGTGCCGGGCGAGCAGTTCTTC	CASRVTVPGEQFF	NA	TRBJ2-1	TRBV5-4	NA
TGCGCCAGCAGCTTTCCAACGACGGATAACACCGGGGAGCTGTTTTTT	CASSFPTTDNTGELFF	NA	TRBJ2-2	TRBV5-1	NA
TGTGCCTGGATAGGGGGACAGGGGAGCTACGAGCAGTACTTC	CAWIGGQGSYEQYF	TRBD1	TRBJ2-7	TRBV30	few
TGTGCCGTACTAGCCCAGAGGGCAGATACGCAGTATTTT	CAVLAQRADTQYF	NA	TRBJ2-3	TRBV7-9	NA
TGTGCCAGCAGTACGAGCGGGAGGGCCCGCAATGAGCAGTTCTTC	CASSTSGRARNEQFF	TRBD2	TRBJ2-1	TRBV28	NA
TGTGCCAGCAGTTCACAGGGAAGGACGCAGTATTTT	CASSSQGRTQYF	NA	TRBJ2-3	TRBV6-5	NA
TGCAGCGTTGTCTGGGACTATGGCTACACCTTC	CSVVWDYGYTF	NA	TRBJ1-2	TRBV29-1	few
TGTGCCTGGAGTGTAAGGAAGTACGAGCAGTACTTC	CAWSVRKYEQYF	NA	TRBJ2-7	TRBV30	few
TGTGCCAGCAGACAGAGCGGTTCCAACGACGAGCAGTACTTC	CASRQSGSNDEQYF	NA	TRBJ2-7	TRBV6-6	NA
TGTGCCAGCAGGGGGGGCCCCAATCAGCCCCAGCATTTT	CASRGGPNQPQHF	NA	TRBJ1-5	TRBV25-1	NA
TGTGCCAGCAGCGTAGGACTAGCGGCATACAATGAGCAGTTCTTC	CASSVGLAAYNEQFF	TRBD2	TRBJ2-1	TRBV9	NA
TGTGCCAGCAGCTGGAGGCAGCTCGCAGATACGCAGTATTTT	CASSWRQLADTQYF	NA	TRBJ2-3	TRBV6-5	few
TGTGCCTGGAGTGCTCAGGGGGCGGGAACTAATGAAAAACTGTTTTTT	CAWSAQGAGTNEKLFF	TRBD1	TRBJ1-4	TRBV30	NA
TGTGCCTGGAGGGGACACCCAGGCCTCTCCGAGCAGTACTTC	CAWRGHPGLSEQYF	NA	TRBJ2-7	TRBV30	NA
TGCGCCAGCAGCTTGGAAGCGCAAGAGACCCAGTACTTC	CASSLEAQETQYF	NA	TRBJ2-5	TRBV5-1	few
TGTGCCAGCAGCTTAGCTGGGGGAGAAGGGGAAGCTTTCTTT	CASSLAGGEGEAFF	NA	TRBJ1-1	TRBV7-2	NA
TGTGCCAGCTCACCACTAGTCGCGGGCGTCGCCAAAAACATTCAGTACTTC	CASSPLVAGVAKNIQYF	NA	TRBJ2-4	TRBV18	few
TGTGCCAGCAGTCCCATCGGGGCTAGCACAGATACGCAGTATTTT	CASSPIGASTDTQYF	NA	TRBJ2-3	TRBV28	few
TGCAGCGTTGAAGAGGCAGGGGAAGCTTTCTTT	CSVEEAGEAFF	NA	TRBJ1-1	TRBV29-1	NA
TGTGCCAGTAGTATCCTGCGGGAGTCTCGCGAGCAGTACTTC	CASSILRESREQYF	TRBD2	TRBJ2-7	TRBV19	few
TGCGCCAGCATGGGACTACAGGGGGCGCGCAATGAGCAGTTCTTC	CASMGLQGARNEQFF	TRBD1	TRBJ2-1	TRBV5-1	NA
TGTGCCAGCAGGCAAAGCTCTGGGGCCAACGTCCTGACTTTC	CASRQSSGANVLTF	NA	TRBJ2-6	TRBV7-9	NA
TGTGCCAGCAGTGAAGGCCTGCGAGAGACCCAGTACTTC	CASSEGLRETQYF	NA	TRBJ2-5	TRBV2	NA
TGTGCCAGCAGCTTAATGGAAACCACTGAAGCTTTCTTT	CASSLMETTEAFF	NA	TRBJ1-1	TRBV7-9	NA
TGTGCCAGCAGGGTCGGTGGCCTCCAAGAGACCCAGTACTTC	CASRVGGLQETQYF	NA	TRBJ2-5	TRBV7-9	NA
TGTGCCTGGGGTCTCGGCGGAGTGCAAGAGCAGTACTTC	CAWGLGGVQEQYF	NA	TRBJ2-7	TRBV30	NA
TGTGCCAGCAGCGTAGGAGGGCCTTATGGCTACACCTTC	CASSVGGPYGYTF	NA	TRBJ1-2	TRBV9	few
TGTGCCAGCTCACCACCGGCGGTAGTGAGCTCCTACGAGCAGTACTTC	CASSPPAVVSSYEQYF	NA	TRBJ2-7	TRBV18	few
TGCGCCAGCAGCTGGACTAGCGCAGAGACCCAGTACTTC	CASSWTSAETQYF	TRBD2	TRBJ2-5	TRBV5-1	NA
TGTGCCAGCTCCCTGGGTCTCGCTAATGAAAAACTGTTTTTT	CASSLGLANEKLFF	NA	TRBJ1-4	TRBV9	NA
TGTGCCAGCAGCTTAGCTCTCGGTAAAAGCACAGATACGCAGTATTTT	CASSLALGKSTDTQYF	NA	TRBJ2-3	TRBV11-2	NA
TGCAGCGTGGAAGACGCGGGGGTCACCGAGCAGTACTTC	CSVEDAGVTEQYF	TRBD2	TRBJ2-7	TRBV29-1	NA
TGTGCCAGCAGTGAATGGTCTAGCGGGAGGGCCACGGAGACCCAGTACTTC	CASSEWSSGRATETQYF	TRBD2	TRBJ2-5	TRBV25-1	NA